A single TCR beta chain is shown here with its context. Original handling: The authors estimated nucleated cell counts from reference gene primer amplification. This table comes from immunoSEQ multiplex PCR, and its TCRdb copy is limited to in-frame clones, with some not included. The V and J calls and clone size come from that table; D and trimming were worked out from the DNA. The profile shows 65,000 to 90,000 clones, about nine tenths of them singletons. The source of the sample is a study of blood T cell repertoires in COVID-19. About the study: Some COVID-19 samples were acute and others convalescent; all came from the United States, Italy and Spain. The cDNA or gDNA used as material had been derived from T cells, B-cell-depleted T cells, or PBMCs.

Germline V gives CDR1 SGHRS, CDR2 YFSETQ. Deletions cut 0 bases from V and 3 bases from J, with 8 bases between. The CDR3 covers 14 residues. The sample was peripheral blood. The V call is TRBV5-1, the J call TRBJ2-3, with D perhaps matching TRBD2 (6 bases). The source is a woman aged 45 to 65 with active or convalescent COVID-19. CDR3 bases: TGCGCCAGCAGCTTGGTACTAGCTACAGATACGCAGTATTTT. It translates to CASSLVLATDTQYF.